Listed below are T cell receptor beta chains from one sample, sequenced in a study of T cells after yellow fever vaccination. TCRdb re-analysed the 5' RACE reads in MiXCR, keeping a single row per CDR3 protein. The sample holds approximately 260,000 distinct CDR3 sequences; about 5% are singletons and the top ten take approximately 3.5%. The sample here was CD4+ T cells sorted from PBMCs, taken on the day of the yellow fever booster vaccination. The receptors stem from a young man who received the YFV17D yellow fever vaccine. Both conserved end residues are part of each CDR3. The D gene is left open where the match is weak. Rows give clone size only sometimes, using once, few, many, or a class for an expanded clone.

J gene: TRBJ1-2
D gene: TRBD1
CDR3 length: 16
V gene: TRBV7-2
clone size: -
CDR3 protein: CASRIDGTGGLRGYTF
CDR3 DNA: TGTGCCAGCAGAATAGATGGGACAGGGGGTTTGAGGGGCTACACCTTC

J gene: TRBJ1-2
D gene: -
CDR3 length: 14
V gene: TRBV5-1
clone size: -
CDR3 protein: CASSSAAGSSGYTF
CDR3 DNA: TGCGCCAGCAGCTCAGCAGCGGGGTCTTCTGGCTACACCTTC

J gene: TRBJ1-1
D gene: TRBD1
CDR3 length: 12
V gene: TRBV6-5
clone size: -
CDR3 protein: CASSTGGSEAFF
CDR3 DNA: TGTGCCAGCAGTACAGGGGGAAGTGAAGCTTTCTTT

J gene: TRBJ2-1
D gene: -
CDR3 length: 11
V gene: TRBV4-1
clone size: many
CDR3 protein: CASTSRHEQFF
CDR3 DNA: TGCGCCAGCACCTCCAGACATGAGCAGTTCTTC

J gene: TRBJ2-1
D gene: -
CDR3 length: 11
V gene: TRBV20-1
clone size: -
CDR3 protein: CSARWDNEQFF
CDR3 DNA: TGCAGTGCCCGGTGGGACAATGAGCAGTTCTTC

J gene: TRBJ1-5
D gene: TRBD1
CDR3 length: 15
V gene: TRBV7-2
clone size: few
CDR3 protein: CASSWQGGSNQPQHF
CDR3 DNA: TGTGCCAGCAGCTGGCAGGGGGGCAGCAATCAGCCCCAGCATTTT

J gene: TRBJ2-5
D gene: TRBD2
CDR3 length: 15
V gene: TRBV10-3
clone size: few
CDR3 protein: CAISTTSGGKETQYF
CDR3 DNA: TGTGCCATCAGTACGACTAGCGGGGGGAAAGAGACCCAGTACTTC

J gene: TRBJ1-2
D gene: -
CDR3 length: 12
V gene: TRBV24-1
clone size: -
CDR3 protein: CATSDRTSGYTF
CDR3 DNA: TGTGCCACCAGTGATCGGACGTCTGGCTACACCTTC

J gene: TRBJ1-3
D gene: TRBD1
CDR3 length: 15
V gene: TRBV15
clone size: many
CDR3 protein: CATSRDRASGNTIYF
CDR3 DNA: TGTGCCACCAGCAGGGACAGGGCCTCAGGAAACACCATATATTTT

J gene: TRBJ2-1
D gene: TRBD1
CDR3 length: 11
V gene: TRBV20-1
clone size: -
CDR3 protein: CSAPRGYEQFF
CDR3 DNA: TGCAGTGCGCCCAGGGGGTATGAGCAGTTCTTC

J gene: TRBJ2-7
D gene: TRBD1
CDR3 length: 15
V gene: TRBV9
clone size: few
CDR3 protein: CASSVAYQGAWEQYF
CDR3 DNA: TGTGCCAGCAGCGTAGCTTACCAGGGGGCGTGGGAGCAGTACTTC

J gene: TRBJ1-1
D gene: -
CDR3 length: 12
V gene: TRBV19
clone size: -
CDR3 protein: CASSMGISAAFF
CDR3 DNA: TGTGCCAGTAGTATGGGAATCAGCGCGGCTTTCTTT

J gene: TRBJ1-3
D gene: -
CDR3 length: 15
V gene: TRBV12-3/TRBV12-4
clone size: few
CDR3 protein: CASSLWGAFGNTIYF
CDR3 DNA: TGTGCCAGCAGTTTATGGGGGGCCTTCGGAAACACCATATATTTT

J gene: TRBJ2-3
D gene: -
CDR3 length: 14
V gene: TRBV5-1
clone size: many
CDR3 protein: CASSSGTPGNTQYF
CDR3 DNA: TGCGCCAGCAGCTCCGGGACGCCGGGAAATACGCAGTATTTT

J gene: TRBJ2-1
D gene: -
CDR3 length: 15
V gene: TRBV4-3
clone size: -
CDR3 protein: CASSQVWGQGNEQFF
CDR3 DNA: TGCGCCAGCAGCCAAGTATGGGGTCAGGGGAATGAGCAGTTCTTC

J gene: TRBJ1-2
D gene: -
CDR3 length: 12
V gene: TRBV12-3/TRBV12-4
clone size: -
CDR3 protein: CASSPNRGGYTF
CDR3 DNA: TGTGCCAGCAGCCCAAATCGGGGAGGCTACACCTTC

J gene: TRBJ1-2
D gene: -
CDR3 length: 13
V gene: TRBV7-2
clone size: -
CDR3 protein: CASSSGASYGYTF
CDR3 DNA: TGTGCCAGCAGCTCCGGGGCAAGCTATGGCTACACCTTC